The sequence of this T cell receptor (beta chain) was determined in a study of immune heterogeneity within non-small cell lung tumors (dated by TCRdb to 2016 to 2018). Study-level background: Histology comprised several squamous cell carcinomas, 9 to 11 non-squamous carcinomas and 1 tumor not otherwise specified. TCR repertoires were analyzed from around 57 tumor loci of some 15 patients, whereas transcriptome data were available for only 40 to 50 loci from about 11 patients. Binding of neoantigens to the HLA alleles of each patient was predicted with netMHCpan-3.0 for mutant peptides of 8 to 11 amino acids. The study combined whole-exome sequencing, RNA-seq and TCR beta repertoire sequencing of multiple spatially distinct regions from each NSCLC tumor to examine intratumoral immune heterogeneity.

Overall study results and their limits: High-frequency TCR beta clonotypes were largely distinct between individual patients. Within a patient, the same dominant CDR3B clonotypes appeared at multiple loci, but different tumor locations also contained unique high-frequency clones. A moderate positive correlation (R approximately 0.36), which was statistically significant, linked local T-cell repertoire clonality to local tumor mutational burden.

The TCR beta CDR3 region was amplified with a multiplex PCR system, in which a first round of roughly 10 cycles was run using 32 V-gene forward and 13 J-gene reverse primers. A QIAGEN Multiplex PCR Kit was used for first-round PCR, and the primer sequences were filed in Chinese patent CN105087789A. In a second PCR round, Illumina universal primers were added with the Phusion High-Fidelity PCR Kit. TCR libraries were paired-end sequenced at 151 bp read length on the Illumina HiSeq X Ten platform. Regarding the original processing steps: Cutadapt was used to discard reads without multiplex PCR primers, PEAR merged the read pairs, and MiXCR with default settings called the CDR3 regions. Repertoire diversity was assessed by Shannon entropy, and clonality was calculated as one minus the Shannon entropy divided by the ln of the count of productive unique sequences. Clonotypes present at frequencies of at least 0.5% were defined as dominant or high-frequency T-cell clones. The public reads were run again by TCRdb, first through fastp at Q25 and then through MiXCR, and only productive beta chains were kept. A single entry per CDR3 protein holds the most common genes and DNA from its merged rows. The V and J calls and clone size come from TCRdb's table, not from the authors' own analysis. The sample contains about 21,000 distinct CDR3 sequences, under 35% of them found a single time. The ten most abundant clones make up 4.4% of the sample.

In this sample, this clonotype turned up a few times. It has no known antigen specificity. No much larger clonotype is one base removed from it; base qualities were not supplied. The TCR template was genomic DNA extracted from bulk tumor tissue, and roughly 600 ng of gDNA was amplified for each sample. During surgery, several biopsies were collected from each primary tumor and placed as far from one another as possible within the tumor mass. The study cohort was described as untreated, and patients were newly diagnosed NSCLC cases undergoing curative surgery. The samples came from 15 or so patients with newly diagnosed non-small cell lung cancer who were having surgery intended to be curative. The resected tumor masses were reviewed by two independent pathologists. Only high-quality DNA and RNA samples were carried forward to sequencing. Input material: lung tumor tissue. The TCR originated in a man aged 40-49 years with non-small cell lung cancer.

The base sequence is TGTGCCAGCAGCTCAGGGACAGAGAACACTGAAGCTTTCTTT. Its translation reads: CASSSGTENTEAFF. Recombination linked TRBV11-2 to TRBJ1-1, with 7 bases matching TRBD1. In the germline V gene, CDR1 corresponds to SGHAT and CDR2 to FQNNGV. The junction shows trimming of 4 bases on V and 1 base on J, and the gene matches do not reach 3 bases of it. The CDR3 holds 14 amino acids from the cysteine to the phenylalanine. Just CDR3 DNA is preserved here, 42 bases in frame from base 1.